A single sample gave rise to the 16 T cell receptor beta chains below, sequenced in a study of blood T cell repertoires in COVID-19. Sequenced by immunoSEQ multiplex PCR; TCRdb stores in-frame clones only, minus some. The table lists about 310,000 clones, about 91% of them singletons. The sample consisted of PBMCs or T cells enriched from blood (not recorded which). The receptors come from a woman in her forties who had recovered from COVID-19.

The chain is built from TRBV10-3 and TRBJ2-7; the match to TRBD1 covers 7 bases. Germline-derived CDR1 and CDR2 are ENHRY and SYGVKD. The CDR3 is 14 amino acids. This CDR3 is CASGRGQSLGEQYF. In DNA form, the CDR3 reads TGTGCTTCCGGTCGGGGACAGTCGTTGGGTGAGCAGTACTTC.

This chain connects TRBV9 to TRBJ1-2, with TRBD1 matching 7 bases. The V segment lost 2 bases and the J segment 2 bases; nucleotides outside the gene matches: 9. There are 16 residues in the CDR3. Germline V CDR1 and CDR2: SGDLS, YYNGEE. The CDR3 region has the DNA TGTGCCAGCAGCGTTGCTTTGGACAGGCGGAACTATGGCTACACCTTC. It encodes CASSVALDRRNYGYTF.

The chain links TRBV27 to TRBJ2-7; no reliable D call. Germline loops: CDR1 MNHEY, CDR2 SMNVEV (reference sequence). Trimming stripped 5 bases from V and 3 bases from J, with 11 bases between. The CDR3 has 13 residues. The CDR3 DNA sequence: TGTGCCAGCAGTCAGGCCGAGTTCTACGAGCAGTACTTC. As protein: CASSQAEFYEQYF.

The chain carries TRBV7-2 and TRBJ2-2, with TRBD1 identical over 7 bases. V lost 5 bases to trimming and J lost 1 base; unmatched junction nucleotides: 7. CDR3 length: 16 amino acids. From germline, CDR1 is SGHTA and CDR2 FQGNSA. DNA of the CDR3: TGTGCCAGCAGCCCCCGACAGGGCCTGAACACCGGGGAGCTGTTTTTT. Amino acid sequence: CASSPRQGLNTGELFF. Full variable domain (remainder filled in from reference TRBV7-2 and TRBJ2-2): GAGVSQSPSNKVTEKGKDVELRCDPISGHTALYWYRQSLGQGLEFLIYFQGNSAPDKSGLPSDRFSAERTGGSVSTLTIQRTQQEDSAVYLCASSPRQGLNTGELFFGEGSRLTVL.

The V and J genes are TRBV19 and TRBJ2-2; 7 nucleotides align to TRBD1. The CDR3 covers 15 residues. Germline trimming cut 4 bases from V and 2 bases from J; bases unmatched to any gene: 4. Germline V CDR1 and CDR2: LNHDA, SQIVND (reference sequence). CDR3 region: CASSTGQRNTGELFF. The CDR3 DNA reads TGTGCCAGTAGTACGGGACAGAGAAACACCGGGGAGCTGTTTTTT.

This chain connects TRBV19 to TRBJ2-7; possible D gene TRBD1, 6 bases. CDR1 is LNHDA and CDR2 is SQIVND in the germline V gene (reference sequence). The CDR3 runs to 18 residues. V lost 9 bases and J lost 1, with 28 bases in between. The CDR3: CARHLPGHPILQSYEQYF. The CDR3 coding sequence is TGTGCCAGACATCTGCCGGGACACCCAATCCTTCAATCCTACGAGCAGTACTTC.

This chain links TRBV27 with TRBJ2-7; weak D call: TRBD1 (5 bases). Trimming removed 6 bases from V and 0 bases from J, with 12 bases in between. This CDR3 is built from 14 residues. Germline lookup yields CDR1 MNHEY and CDR2 SMNVEV (reference sequence). DNA for the CDR3: TGTGCCAGCAGCCCAGGGATGATCTCCTACGAGCAGTACTTC. This codes for CASSPGMISYEQYF.

J is TRBJ1-1 and V is TRBV20-1; a weak D match, TRBD1 (5 bases). Trimming shortened V by 3 bases and J by 4 bases, and 15 bases separated the two germline ends. This CDR3 spans 14 amino acids. CDR1 and CDR2 from the germline V gene are DFQATT and SNEGSKA (reference sequence). CDR3 sequence: CSASRRGRGTEAFF. The CDR3 DNA is TGCAGTGCTAGTAGGCGGGGACGTGGCACTGAAGCTTTCTTT.

The chain links TRBV7-2 to TRBJ2-3; 16 bases line up with TRBD2. Germline V lookup: CDR1 SGHTA, CDR2 FQGNSA. The CDR3 sequence is 18 residues long. V lost 4 bases to trimming and J lost 3 bases; unmatched junction nucleotides: 7. CDR3 DNA sequence: TGTGCCAGCAGCTACGGCCTGGGACTAGCGGGGGGGACAGATACGCAGTATTTT. Its translation is CASSYGLGLAGGTDTQYF.

The chain links TRBV7-9 to TRBJ2-2; TRBD2 matches at 13 bases. V shed 5 bases, J shed 3 bases, and the junction held 3 bases outside the gene matches. The length of the CDR3 is 16 residues. Germline V gives CDR1 SEHNR, CDR2 FQNEAQ (reference sequence). Written as DNA, the CDR3 is TGTGCCAGCAGCATGGGACTAGCGGGGTACACCGGGGAGCTGTTTTTT. Its protein product is CASSMGLAGYTGELFF.

V usage is TRBV11-2 and J usage is TRBJ2-7; 12 bases are shared with TRBD1. With 3 bases clipped from V and 1 base from J, the junction kept 4 bases outside the gene matches. The CDR3 sequence is 16 residues long. Germline-derived CDR1 and CDR2 are SGHAT and FQNNGV. In nucleotides, the CDR3 is TGTGCCAGCAGCTTCCGGGGACAGGGGGCGTCCTACGAGCAGTACTTC. This translates into CASSFRGQGASYEQYF.

This clone was counted once. The V gene is TRBV27, the J gene TRBJ2-7; the match to TRBD2 covers 7 bases. The CDR3 is 14 residues long. CDR1 MNHEY and CDR2 SMNVEV come from the germline V gene (reference sequence). J was trimmed by 3 bases and V by 3 bases; bases with no gene match: 5. CDR3 loop: CASSFKREGYEQYF. The DNA for the CDR3 is TGTGCCAGCAGTTTCAAGCGGGAAGGCTACGAGCAGTACTTC.

The chain joins TRBV19 to TRBJ1-5; unclear D gene. Trimming left V 9 bases short and J 3 bases short, with 18 bases between. The CDR3 runs to 15 residues. Germline lookup yields CDR1 LNHDA and CDR2 SQIVND (reference sequence). The CDR3 bases are TGTGCCAGCGGGTGGTTTTCGGGAGCCAATCAGCCCCAGCATTTT. Its protein is CASGWFSGANQPQHF. Based on the CDR3 plus reference TRBV19 and TRBJ1-5, the full variable domain is DGGITQSPKYLFRKEGQNVTLSCEQNLNHDAMYWYRQDPGQGLRLIYYSQIVNDFQKGDIAEGYSVSREKKESFPLTVTSAQKNPTAFYLCASGWFSGANQPQHFGDGTRLSIL.

The chain couples TRBV7-9 to TRBJ1-1; D remains unclear. Per the germline V gene, CDR1 is SEHNR and CDR2 is FQNEAQ (reference sequence). This CDR3 comprises 12 residues. The ends were cut back, 2 bases at V and 8 bases at J, with 9 bases in the middle. The CDR3 DNA is TGTGCCAGCAGCTTAACGGTCCGCGAAGCTTTCTTT. Protein product: CASSLTVREAFF.

This chain joins TRBV24-1 and TRBJ1-2, with D unclear. The CDR3 is 12 amino acids. CDR1 and CDR2 (germline): KGHDR, SFDVKD. V shed 5 bases and J shed 3 bases, with 6 bases lying between them. CDR3 DNA sequence: TGTGCCACCAGTGGGACTGACTATGGCTACACCTTC. It codes for CATSGTDYGYTF.

The rearrangement uses TRBV6-2 or TRBV6-3 and TRBJ1-5; TRBD1 aligns across 8 bases. Per germline, CDR1 MNHEY and CDR2 SVGEGT. After removal of 5 bases from V and 7 bases from J, the junction contained 7 bases not matched to a gene. This CDR3 has 14 residues. In DNA, the CDR3 is TGTGCCAGCAGTGACGGACAGGGCGGCCAGCCCCAGCATTTT. Protein sequence: CASSDGQGGQPQHF.